This TCR beta chain comes out of a study of vaccination effects on CD4 cells after COVID-19. Turning to this clone: What it binds is unknown.

CDR1 MNHEY and CDR2 SVGEGT come from the germline V gene. CDR3 length equals 10 residues. V dropped 5 bases and J dropped 6 bases, with 5 bases sitting between them. The assay was immunoSEQ multiplex PCR, and TCRdb's table has in-frame clones only and misses some. The sample has about 27,000 clones, roughly 74% seen once. Viral peptide pools were used in the ViraFEST assay to expand antigen-specific CD4+ T cells, and sequencing came afterward. Isolating CD4+ T cells followed 9 to 11 days of culture. Absence of prior SARS-CoV-2 infection characterized the vaccine recipients, who showed negative nucleocapsid antibodies. Wells each received 1.8 million or so PBMC, cultured with approximately 10 IU/ml IL-2 and about 10 ug/ml peptides. Study results and limitations: Among infection- and vaccine-induced clones, marked clonal contraction occurred late after vaccination.

The chain recombines TRBV6-2 or TRBV6-3 with TRBJ2-7, with D hard to call. This TCR derives from a human donor who received a COVID-19 vaccine. The source was CD4+ T cells from PBMCs cultured with HCoV-NL63 spike peptides, collected before COVID-19 vaccination. The CDR3 protein is CASSGSEQYF. The CDR3 DNA reads as TGTGCCAGCAGTGGTTCCGAGCAGTACTTC.